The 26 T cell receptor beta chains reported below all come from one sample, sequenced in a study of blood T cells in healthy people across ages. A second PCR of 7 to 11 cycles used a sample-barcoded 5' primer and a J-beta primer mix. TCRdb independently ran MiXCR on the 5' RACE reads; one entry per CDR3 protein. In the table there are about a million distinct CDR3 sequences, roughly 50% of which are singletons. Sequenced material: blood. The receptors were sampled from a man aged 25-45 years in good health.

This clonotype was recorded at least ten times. As DNA, the CDR3 is TGTGCCAGCAGCTCTAGGAGACTATCTCAAGAGACCCAGTACTTC. Protein sequence: CASSSRRLSQETQYF. The chain combines TRBV7-2 with TRBJ2-5; possibly TRBD2 for D (5 bases). CDR1 and CDR2 (germline): SGHTA, FQGNSA. The CDR3 has 15 residues. Trimming shortened V by 4 bases and J by 2 bases, and 14 bases separated the two germline ends.

CDR3 sequence (DNA): TGTGCCAGCAGTTTAACTAGCGGGGCCCAGGGGGAGCAGTACTTC. This gives the protein CASSLTSGAQGEQYF. The chain carries TRBV27 and TRBJ2-7, with TRBD2 identical over 10 bases. The V gene's germline CDR1 is MNHEY and CDR2 SMNVEV (reference sequence). Trimming at V came to 2 bases and at J to 7 bases, leaving 8 bases not matched to a gene. The CDR3 length is 15 residues.

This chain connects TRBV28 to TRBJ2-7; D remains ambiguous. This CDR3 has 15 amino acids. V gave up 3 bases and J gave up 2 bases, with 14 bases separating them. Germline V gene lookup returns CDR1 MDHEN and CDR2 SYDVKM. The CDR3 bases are TGTGCCAGCAGTTTTCTTGCTCTTCGTCCCTACGAGCAGTACTTC. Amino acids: CASSFLALRPYEQYF. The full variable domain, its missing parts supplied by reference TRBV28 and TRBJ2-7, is DVKVTQSSRYLVKRTGEKVFLECVQDMDHENMFWYRQDPGLGLRLIYFSYDVKMKEKGDIPEGYSVSREKKERFSLILESASTNQTSMYLCASSFLALRPYEQYFGPGTRLTVT.

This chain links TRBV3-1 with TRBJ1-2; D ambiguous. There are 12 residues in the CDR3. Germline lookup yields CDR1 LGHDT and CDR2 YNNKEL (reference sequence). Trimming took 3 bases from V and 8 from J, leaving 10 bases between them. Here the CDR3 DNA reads TGTGCCAGCAGCCAGCCCCCTCAGGGCTACACCTTC. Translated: CASSQPPQGYTF.

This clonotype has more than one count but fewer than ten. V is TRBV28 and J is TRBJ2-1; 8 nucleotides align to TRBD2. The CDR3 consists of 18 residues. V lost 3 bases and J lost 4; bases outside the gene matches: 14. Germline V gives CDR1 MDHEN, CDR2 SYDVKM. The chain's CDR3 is CASSLRRGEAYVYNEQFF. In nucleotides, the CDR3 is TGTGCCAGCAGTTTGAGGCGGGGGGAGGCCTACGTTTACAATGAGCAGTTCTTC.

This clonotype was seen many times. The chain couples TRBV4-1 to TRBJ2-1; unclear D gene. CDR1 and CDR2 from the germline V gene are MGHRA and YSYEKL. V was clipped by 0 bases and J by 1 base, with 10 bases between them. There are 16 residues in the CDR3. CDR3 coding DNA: TGCGCCAGCAGCCAAGATAAGCAGCCATCCTACAATGAGCAGTTCTTC. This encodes CASSQDKQPSYNEQFF.

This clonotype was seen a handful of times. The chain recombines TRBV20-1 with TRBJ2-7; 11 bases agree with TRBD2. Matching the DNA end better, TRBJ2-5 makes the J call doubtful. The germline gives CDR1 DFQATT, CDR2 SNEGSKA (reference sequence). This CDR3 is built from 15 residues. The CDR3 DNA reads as TGCAGTGCTAGATCAAGACTAGCGGGGAAAGAGACCCAGTACTTC. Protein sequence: CSARSRLAGKETQYF.

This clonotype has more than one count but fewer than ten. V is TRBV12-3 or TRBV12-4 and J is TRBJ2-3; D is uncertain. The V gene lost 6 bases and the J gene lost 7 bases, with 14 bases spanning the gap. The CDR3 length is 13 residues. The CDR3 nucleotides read TGTGCCAGCAGCCTTGCCCCAATGAATACGCAGTATTTT. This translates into CASSLAPMNTQYF.

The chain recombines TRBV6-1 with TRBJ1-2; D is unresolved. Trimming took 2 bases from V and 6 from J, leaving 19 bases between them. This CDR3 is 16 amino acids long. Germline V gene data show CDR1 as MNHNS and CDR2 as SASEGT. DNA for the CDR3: TGTGCCAGCAGTGAATTACTAATCACCAAACGGCATGGCTACACCTTC. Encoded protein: CASSELLITKRHGYTF.

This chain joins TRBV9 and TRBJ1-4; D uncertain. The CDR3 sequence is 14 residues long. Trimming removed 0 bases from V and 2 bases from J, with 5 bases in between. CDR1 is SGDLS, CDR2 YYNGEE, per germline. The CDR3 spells CASSVARTNEKLFF. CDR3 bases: TGTGCCAGCAGCGTAGCTCGGACTAATGAAAAACTGTTTTTT.

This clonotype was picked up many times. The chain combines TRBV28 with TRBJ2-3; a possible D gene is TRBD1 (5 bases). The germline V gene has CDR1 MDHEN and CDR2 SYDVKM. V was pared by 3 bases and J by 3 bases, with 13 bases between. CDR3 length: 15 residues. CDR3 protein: CASSLAGKGTDTQYF. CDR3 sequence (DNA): TGTGCCAGCAGTTTGGCAGGGAAGGGTACAGATACGCAGTATTTT.

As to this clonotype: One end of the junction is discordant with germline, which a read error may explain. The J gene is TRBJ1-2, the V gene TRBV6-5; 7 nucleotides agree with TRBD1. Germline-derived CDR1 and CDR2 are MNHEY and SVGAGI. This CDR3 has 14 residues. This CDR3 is CAGRTGQEGYGYTF. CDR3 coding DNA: TGTGCCGGCAGAACAGGACAGGAGGGCTATGGCTACACCTTC.

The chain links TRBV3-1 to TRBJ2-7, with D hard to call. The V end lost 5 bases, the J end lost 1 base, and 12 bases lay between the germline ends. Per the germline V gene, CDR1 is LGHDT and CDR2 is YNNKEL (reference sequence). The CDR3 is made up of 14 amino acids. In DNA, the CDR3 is TGTGCCAGCAGCATGGATCCCGGGTCCTACGAGCAGTACTTC. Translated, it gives CASSMDPGSYEQYF.

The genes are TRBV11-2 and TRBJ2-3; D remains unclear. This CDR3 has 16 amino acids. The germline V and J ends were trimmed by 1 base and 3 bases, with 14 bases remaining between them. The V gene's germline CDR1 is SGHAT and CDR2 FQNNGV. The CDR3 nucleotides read TGTGCCAGCAGCTTAGTTAGGAGCGCCGAGACAGATACGCAGTATTTT. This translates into CASSLVRSAETDTQYF. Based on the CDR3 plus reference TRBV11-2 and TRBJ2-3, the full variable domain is EAGVAQSPRYKIIEKRQSVAFWCNPISGHATLYWYQQILGQGPKLLIQFQNNGVVDDSQLPKDRFSAERLKGVDSTLKIQPAKLEDSAVYLCASSLVRSAETDTQYFGPGTRLTVL.

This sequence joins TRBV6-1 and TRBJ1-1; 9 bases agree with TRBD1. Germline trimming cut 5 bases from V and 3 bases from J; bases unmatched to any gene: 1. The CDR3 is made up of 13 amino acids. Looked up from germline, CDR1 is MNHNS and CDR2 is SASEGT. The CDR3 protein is CASSRTGDTEAFF. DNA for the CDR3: TGTGCCAGCAGTCGGACAGGGGACACTGAAGCTTTCTTT.

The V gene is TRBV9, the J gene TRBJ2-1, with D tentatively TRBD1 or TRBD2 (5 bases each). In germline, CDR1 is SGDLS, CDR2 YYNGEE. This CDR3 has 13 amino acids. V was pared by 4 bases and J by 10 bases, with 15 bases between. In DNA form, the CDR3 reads TGTGCCAGCAGCAACGGAGGAAGGGACGAGCAGTTCTTC. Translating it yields CASSNGGRDEQFF.

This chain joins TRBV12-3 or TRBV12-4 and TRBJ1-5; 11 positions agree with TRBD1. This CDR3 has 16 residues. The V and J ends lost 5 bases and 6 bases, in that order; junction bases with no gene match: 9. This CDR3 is CASSPQGQGGGQPQHF. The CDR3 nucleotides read TGTGCCAGCAGTCCCCAGGGACAGGGGGGAGGTCAGCCCCAGCATTTT.

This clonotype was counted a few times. For the CDR3, the DNA is TGTGCCAGCAGCCAAGACAGGTCGGCCACTGAAGCTTTCTTT. It is translated as CASSQDRSATEAFF. The rearrangement links TRBV3-1 to TRBJ1-1; D unclear. Trimming shortened V by 0 bases and J by 4 bases, and 9 bases separated the two germline ends. The CDR3 is 14 residues long. Germline V lookup: CDR1 LGHDT, CDR2 YNNKEL (reference sequence).

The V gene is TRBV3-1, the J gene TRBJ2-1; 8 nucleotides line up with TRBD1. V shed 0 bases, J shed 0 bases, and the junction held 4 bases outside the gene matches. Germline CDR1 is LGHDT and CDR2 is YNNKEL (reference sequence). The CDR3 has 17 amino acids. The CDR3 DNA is TGTGCCAGCAGCCAAGACCGGACAGGGCGCTCCTACAATGAGCAGTTCTTC. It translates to CASSQDRTGRSYNEQFF.

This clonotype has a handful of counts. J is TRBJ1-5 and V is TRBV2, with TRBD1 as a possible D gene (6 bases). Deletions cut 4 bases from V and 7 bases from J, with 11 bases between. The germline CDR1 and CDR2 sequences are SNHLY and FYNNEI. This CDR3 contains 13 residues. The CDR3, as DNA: TGTGCCAGCAGTGTATGGGGGGCCCAGCCCCAGCATTTT. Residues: CASSVWGAQPQHF.

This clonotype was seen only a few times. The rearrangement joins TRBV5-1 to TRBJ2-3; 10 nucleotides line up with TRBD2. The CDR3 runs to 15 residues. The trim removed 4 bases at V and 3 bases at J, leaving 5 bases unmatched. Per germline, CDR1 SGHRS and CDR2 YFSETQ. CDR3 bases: TGCGCCAGCAGCCCGGAGCGGGGGGGGACAGATACGCAGTATTTT. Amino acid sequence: CASSPERGGTDTQYF.

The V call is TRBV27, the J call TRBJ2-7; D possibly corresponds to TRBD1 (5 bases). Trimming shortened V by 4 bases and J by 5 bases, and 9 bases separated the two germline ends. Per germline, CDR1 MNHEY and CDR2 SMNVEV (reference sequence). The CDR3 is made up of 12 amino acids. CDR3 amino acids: CASSSGSHEQYF. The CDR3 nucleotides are TGTGCCAGCAGTTCAGGGTCCCACGAGCAGTACTTC.

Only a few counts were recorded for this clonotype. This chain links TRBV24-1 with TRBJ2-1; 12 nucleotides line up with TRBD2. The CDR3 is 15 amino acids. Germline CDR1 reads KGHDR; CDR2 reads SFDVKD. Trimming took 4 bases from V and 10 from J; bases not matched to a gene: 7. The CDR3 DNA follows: TGTGCCACCAGTGAATCCGGGACTAGCGGGCGGGAGCAGTTCTTC. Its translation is CATSESGTSGREQFF.

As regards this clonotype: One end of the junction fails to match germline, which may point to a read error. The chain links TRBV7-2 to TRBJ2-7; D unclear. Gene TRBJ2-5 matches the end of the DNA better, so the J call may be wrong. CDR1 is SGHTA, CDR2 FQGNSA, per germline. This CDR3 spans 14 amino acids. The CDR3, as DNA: TGTGCCGGCAGCTTAGGGCCTAACCGTGAGACCCAGTACTTC. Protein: CAGSLGPNRETQYF.

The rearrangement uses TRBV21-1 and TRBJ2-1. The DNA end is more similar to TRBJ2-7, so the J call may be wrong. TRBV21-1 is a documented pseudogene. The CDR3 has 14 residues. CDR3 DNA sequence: TGTGCCAGCAGCAAAGAGCTTGGGGTCAATGAGCAGTACTTC. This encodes CASSKELGVNEQYF.

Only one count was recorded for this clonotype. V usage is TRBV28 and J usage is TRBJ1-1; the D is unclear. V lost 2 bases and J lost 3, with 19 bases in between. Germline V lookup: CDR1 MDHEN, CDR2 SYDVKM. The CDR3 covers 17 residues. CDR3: CASSLTPVGRKDTEAFF. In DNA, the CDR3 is TGTGCCAGCAGTTTAACCCCAGTGGGGAGGAAGGACACTGAAGCTTTCTTT.